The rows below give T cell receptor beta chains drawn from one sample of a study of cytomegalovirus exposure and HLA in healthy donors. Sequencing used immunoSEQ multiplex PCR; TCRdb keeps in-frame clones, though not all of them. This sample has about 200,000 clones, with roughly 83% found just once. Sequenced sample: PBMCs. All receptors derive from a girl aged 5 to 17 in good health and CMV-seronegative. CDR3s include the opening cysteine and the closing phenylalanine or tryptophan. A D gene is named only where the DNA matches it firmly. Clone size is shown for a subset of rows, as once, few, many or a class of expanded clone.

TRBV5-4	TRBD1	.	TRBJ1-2	TGTGCCAGCAGTCGTTATGACAGGGGTTACGCCGCCGATGGCTACACCTTC	CASSRYDRGYAADGYTF
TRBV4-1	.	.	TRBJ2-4	TGCGCCAGCAGCCAAGATAGGACTAACCAAAACATTCAGTACTTC	CASSQDRTNQNIQYF
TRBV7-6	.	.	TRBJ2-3	TGTGCCAGCAGCCCCGGGACTCCACAAAACACAGATACGCAGTATTTT	CASSPGTPQNTDTQYF
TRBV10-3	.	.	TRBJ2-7	TGTGCCATCAGACCGGGCCTAGCCTACGAGCAGTACTTC	CAIRPGLAYEQYF
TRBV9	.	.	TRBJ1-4	TGTGCCAGCGCGGGGGAAGGGCAGCTTAATGAAAAACTGTTTTTT	CASAGEGQLNEKLFF
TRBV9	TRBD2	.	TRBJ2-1	TGTGCCAGCAGCGCTGAGGGGACTAGTTTCTCCAGGGCTTACAATGAGCAGTTCTTC	CASSAEGTSFSRAYNEQFF
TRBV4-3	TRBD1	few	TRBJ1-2	TGCGCCAGCAGCGGGACAGGGACTTTTGGCTATGGCTACACCTTC	CASSGTGTFGYGYTF
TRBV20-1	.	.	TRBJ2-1	TGCAGTGCTAGAGATCGGGATGAGCAGTTCTTC	CSARDRDEQFF
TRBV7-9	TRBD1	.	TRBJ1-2	TGTGCCAGCAGCTCCTTCACCGGGACAGGGGGCCATGGCTACACCTTC	CASSSFTGTGGHGYTF
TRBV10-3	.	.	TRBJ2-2	TGTGCCATCAAACAAGGACAGATAAACACCGGGGAGCTGTTTTTT	CAIKQGQINTGELFF
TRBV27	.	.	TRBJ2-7	TGTGCCAGCAGCCCCGCAGGGGCCTACGAGCAGTACTTC	CASSPAGAYEQYF
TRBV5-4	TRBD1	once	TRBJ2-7	TGTGCCAGCAGTACCTTAACAGGGGACGAGCAGTACTTC	CASSTLTGDEQYF
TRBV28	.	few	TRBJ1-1	TGTGCCAGCAGGGGACACCCGAACACTGAAGCTTTCTTT	CASRGHPNTEAFF
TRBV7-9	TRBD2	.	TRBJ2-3	TGTGCCAGCAGCCTCACCGGGACTAGCGGGAGGACAGATACGCAGTATTTT	CASSLTGTSGRTDTQYF
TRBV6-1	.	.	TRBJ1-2	TGTGCCAGCAGTGCGAAACAGGCGCTTTCGGCAAACTATGGCTACACCTTC	CASSAKQALSANYGYTF
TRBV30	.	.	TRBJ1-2	TGTGCCTGGTCCAGGGGCTTTAACTATGGCTACACCTTC	CAWSRGFNYGYTF
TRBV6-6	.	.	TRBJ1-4	TGTGCCAGCAGTCTCTACAGAACAACTAATGAAAAACTGTTTTTT	CASSLYRTTNEKLFF
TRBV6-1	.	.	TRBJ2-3	TGTGCCAGCAGTGAAGGTACCGACATGCCGCAGTATTTT	CASSEGTDMPQYF
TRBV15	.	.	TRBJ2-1	TGTGCCACCAGCAGAGATCCCACAGTAAGCTCCTACAATGAGCAGTTCTTC	CATSRDPTVSSYNEQFF
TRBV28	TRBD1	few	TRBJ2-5	TGTGCCAGCAGTCGGCTTCAACAGGGGCATCAAGAGACCCAGTACTTC	CASSRLQQGHQETQYF
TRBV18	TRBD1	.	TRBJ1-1	TGTGCCAGCTCACCACCAGGGACAGGGGGCGGGACTGAAGCTTTCTTT	CASSPPGTGGGTEAFF
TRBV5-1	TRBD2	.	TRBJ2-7	TGCGCCAGTCTCATAGGGACTAGCGGCTACGAGCAGTACTTC	CASLIGTSGYEQYF
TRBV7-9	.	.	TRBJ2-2	TGTTCCAGCATGCCGGGGACCGGGGAGCTGTTTTTT	CSSMPGTGELFF
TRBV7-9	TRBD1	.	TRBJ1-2	TGTGCCAGCAGCTTGGCAGGGGGCTATGGCTACACCTTC	CASSLAGGYGYTF
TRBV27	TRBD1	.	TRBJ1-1	TGTGCCAGCAGTCCCGGGACAGGGTTCGTGAACACTGAAGCTTTCTTT	CASSPGTGFVNTEAFF
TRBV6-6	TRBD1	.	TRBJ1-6	TGTGCCAGCAGACAGGGACAGGGGAAAAATAATTCACCCCTCCACTTT	CASRQGQGKNNSPLHF
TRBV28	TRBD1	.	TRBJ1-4	TGTGCCAGCAGTTCCCTGACAGGGGGTACGGGAAAACTGTTTTTT	CASSSLTGGTGKLFF
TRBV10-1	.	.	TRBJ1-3	TGCGCCAGCGTTATTACGACAGGTAGTGCTGGAAACACCATATATTTT	CASVITTGSAGNTIYF
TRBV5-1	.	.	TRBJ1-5	TGCGCCAGCAGCTTGTCGGGAACCAATCAGCCCCAGCATTTT	CASSLSGTNQPQHF
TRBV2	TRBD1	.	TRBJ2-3	TGTGCCAGCCAGACGGACAGGGGGGCGGGCACAGATACGCAGTATTTT	CASQTDRGAGTDTQYF
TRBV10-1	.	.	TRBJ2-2	TGCGCCAGCAGCCTCCTCCGCCTAAAGCGTAACACCGGGGAGCTGTTTTTT	CASSLLRLKRNTGELFF
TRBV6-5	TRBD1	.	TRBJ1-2	TGTGCCAGCAGGACCCAGACAGGGAGAAGGAATGGCTACACCTTC	CASRTQTGRRNGYTF
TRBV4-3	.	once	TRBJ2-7	TGCGCCAGCAGCCAAGGTTCGGCCTTGAGGCACGAGCAGTACTTC	CASSQGSALRHEQYF
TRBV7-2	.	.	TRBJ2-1	TGTGCCAGCAGCTTAAACGAGAAGCGGTTCTTC	CASSLNEKRFF
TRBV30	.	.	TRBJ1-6	TGTGCCTGGAGTCCGCAGGGCTCTTCACCCCTCCACTTT	CAWSPQGSSPLHF
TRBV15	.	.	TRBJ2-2	TGTGCCACCAGCGGGGGGACAGTAGCGAACACCGGGGAGCTGTTTTTT	CATSGGTVANTGELFF
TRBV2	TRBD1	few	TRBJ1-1	TGTGCCAGCAGTGCCCGGGACAGGGGGCGTGGGACTGAAGCTTTCTTT	CASSARDRGRGTEAFF
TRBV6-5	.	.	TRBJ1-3	TGTGCCAGCCACCAGGGCCACTCTGGAAACACCATATATTTT	CASHQGHSGNTIYF
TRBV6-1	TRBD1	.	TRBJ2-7	TGTGCCAGCACCAGGGGGTTCTCCTACGAGCAGTACTTC	CASTRGFSYEQYF
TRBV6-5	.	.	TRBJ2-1	TGTGCCAGCAGTTACTCCCCCAGGGCGGTCTACAATGAGCAGTTCTTC	CASSYSPRAVYNEQFF
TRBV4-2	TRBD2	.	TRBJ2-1	TGTGCCAGCAGCCAAAGTAGCGGGGTTCTCAATGAGCAGTTCTTC	CASSQSSGVLNEQFF
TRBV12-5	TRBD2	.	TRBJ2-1	TGTGCTAGTGGTTTGACCGGGACTAGCGTCGGAAAAAATGAGCAGTTCTTC	CASGLTGTSVGKNEQFF
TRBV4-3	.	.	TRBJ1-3	TGCGCCAGCAGCGCTCTGGGCGTCTCTGGAAACACCATATATTTT	CASSALGVSGNTIYF
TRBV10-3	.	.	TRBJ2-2	TGTGCCATCAAAAGCGGCGTGAACACCGGGGAGCTGTTTTTT	CAIKSGVNTGELFF
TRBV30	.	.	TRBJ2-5	TGTGCCTGGAGTGTACTAGTTCAAGAGACCCAGTACTTC	CAWSVLVQETQYF
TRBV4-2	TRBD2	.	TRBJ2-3	TGTGCCAGCAGCCAACCCAACCCGGGACTAGCGATAGAGCCGTATTTT	CASSQPNPGLAIEPYF
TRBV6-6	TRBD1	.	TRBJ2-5	TGTGCCAGCAGGCGCACAGGGGGCGAGGAGACCCAGTACTTC	CASRRTGGEETQYF
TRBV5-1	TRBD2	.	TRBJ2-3	TGCGCCAGCAGCGCTCCGACTAGCGGGAGTTACACAGATACGCAGTATTTT	CASSAPTSGSYTDTQYF
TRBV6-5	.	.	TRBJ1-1	TGTGCCAGCAGTATCACACAGGGTTACACTGAAGCTTTCTTT	CASSITQGYTEAFF
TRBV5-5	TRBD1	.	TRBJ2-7	TGTGCCAGCAGCTTGGGGCAGGGGGTTTTCTACGAGCAGTACTTC	CASSLGQGVFYEQYF
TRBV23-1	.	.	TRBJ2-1	TGCGCCAGCAGTCATACAGGGCTCGGCGATGAGCAGTTCTTC	CASSHTGLGDEQFF
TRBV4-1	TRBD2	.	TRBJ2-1	TGCGCCAGCAGCCAACGTACTAGCGCCCACAATGAGCAGTTCTTC	CASSQRTSAHNEQFF
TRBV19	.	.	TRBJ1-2	TGTGCCAGTAGTCCCGGCTATGGCTACACCTTC	CASSPGYGYTF
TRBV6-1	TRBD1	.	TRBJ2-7	TGTGCCAGCAGTGACCGCTCAGGGGGCTTCTACGAGCAGTACTTC	CASSDRSGGFYEQYF
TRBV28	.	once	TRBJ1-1	TGTGCCAGCAAGAGGAATCAGGGTGAAGCTTTCTTT	CASKRNQGEAFF
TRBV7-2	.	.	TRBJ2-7	TGTGCCACACGATACGGGGGAACCTACGAGCAGTACTTC	CATRYGGTYEQYF
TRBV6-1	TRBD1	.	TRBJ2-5	TGTGCCAGCAGTGGGGGACAGGGGGCGACCGGCCCAAACTTC	CASSGGQGATGPNF
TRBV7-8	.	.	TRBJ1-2	TGTGCCAGCAGCTTAGCCGGCCCAGGGAGGTCCTATGGCTACACCTTC	CASSLAGPGRSYGYTF
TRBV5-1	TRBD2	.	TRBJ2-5	TGCGCCAGCAGCTTGGAAGCGGGGGGGCTCGGGACCCAGTACTTC	CASSLEAGGLGTQYF
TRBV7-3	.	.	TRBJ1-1	TGTGCCAGCAGCCGTCACATGAACACTGAAGCTTTCTTT	CASSRHMNTEAFF